A single sample is the source of the 14 T cell receptor beta chains below, sequenced in a study of blood T cells in healthy people across ages. The second PCR ran about 6 to 11 cycles with a sample-barcoded 5' primer and J-beta primers. TCRdb used MiXCR to reprocess the 5' RACE reads, holding one entry per CDR3 protein. The sample lists about 930,000 distinct CDR3 sequences; 25% to 35% were seen once. The same sample was also used in a study of T cells of mothers and their children.

The sequenced material came from blood. These receptors were obtained from a woman between 40 and 50 years old in good health.

The rearrangement uses TRBV28 and TRBJ1-2; TRBD1 matches at 7 bases. The CDR3 runs 13 residues. The germline gives CDR1 MDHEN, CDR2 SYDVKM. With V trimmed by 6 bases and J by 10 bases, 11 bases remained unmatched. The DNA of the CDR3 is TGTGCCAGCAGCGCCAGGACAGGCAATGTCTACACCTTC. Translated, it gives CASSARTGNVYTF.

This clonotype was seen a few times. An end of the junction does not agree with germline; a read error may underlie this. The genes are TRBV7-2 and TRBJ1-1, with 8 bases identical to TRBD1. Germline V gene lookup returns CDR1 SGHTA and CDR2 FQGNSA. The CDR3 consists of 13 residues. The CDR3 DNA is TGTGCCAGCAGTCAGGGGGCCACTCTGGAAGTTTTCTTT. Translated, it gives CASSQGATLEVFF.

A few counts support this clonotype. The CDR3 DNA follows: TGTGCCAGCAGGCAAATCCCCCGCCGACTAGCGGGGGCCATCTACAATGAGCAGTTCTTC. Protein product: CASRQIPRRLAGAIYNEQFF. This rearrangement joins TRBV7-3 to TRBJ2-1; TRBD2 aligns across 12 bases. The CDR3 length is 20 residues. CDR1 SGHTA and CDR2 FQGTGA come from the germline V gene. Germline trimming cut 6 bases from V and 3 bases from J; bases unmatched to any gene: 18. Looking up the rest from reference TRBV7-3 and TRBJ2-1 gives the full variable domain: GAGVSQTPSNKVTEKGKYVELRCDPISGHTALYWYRQSLGQGPEFLIYFQGTGAADDSGLPNDRFFAVRPEGSVSTLKIQRTERGDSAVYLCASRQIPRRLAGAIYNEQFFGPGTRLTVL.

This clonotype was observed many times. The chain couples TRBV5-5 to TRBJ1-1; D is unresolved. Germline loops: CDR1 SGHKS, CDR2 YYEKEE (reference sequence). V dropped 5 bases and J dropped 14 bases, with 16 bases sitting between them. This CDR3 region has 11 residues. The CDR3 nucleotides read TGTGCCAGCAGGATGACGTCGATGTCGTTCTTT. Protein: CASRMTSMSFF.

Comment on this clonotype: A much larger clone differs by one base, so this may be a read error. The chain employs TRBV6-4 and TRBJ2-6; weak D call: TRBD1 (5 bases). This CDR3 is 15 amino acids long. CDR1 and CDR2 from the germline V gene are MRHNA and SNTAGT. The chain's CDR3 is CASSDSTTGADVLTF. Here the CDR3 DNA reads TGTGCCAGCAGTGACTCGACAACTGGGGCCGACGTCCTGACTTTC.

The chain couples TRBV20-1 to TRBJ2-7; 7 bases line up with TRBD2. Germline CDR1 and CDR2: DFQATT and SNEGSKA (reference sequence). V shed 0 bases, J shed 6 bases, and the junction held 5 bases outside the gene matches. This CDR3 comprises 13 residues. The CDR3 DNA follows: TGCAGTGCTAGAGAGCGGGGGAGGGGCGAGCAGTACTTC. This sequence encodes CSARERGRGEQYF.

Of note for this clonotype: This sequence may be a read error, since a much larger clone differs from it by one base. This sequence joins TRBV24-1 and TRBJ1-4; TRBD1 matches 7 bases. Germline V CDR1 and CDR2: KGHDR, SFDVKD. This CDR3 contains 15 residues. CDR3: CATSTGQTTNEKRFF. The DNA of the CDR3 is TGTGCCACCAGTACGGGACAGACAACTAATGAAAAACGGTTTTTT.

This clonotype was counted at least ten times. The chain links TRBV28 to TRBJ2-7, with D hard to call. V dropped 3 bases and J dropped 7 bases, with 10 bases sitting between them. This CDR3 region has 12 residues. Germline V gene data show CDR1 as MDHEN and CDR2 as SYDVKM. CDR3 bases: TGTGCCAGCAGTTTTGGGGTCTGGGAGCAGTACTTC. It translates to CASSFGVWEQYF.

This clonotype was detected a few times. The V and J genes are TRBV29-1 and TRBJ2-3; D remains unclear. With 7 bases removed from V and 2 bases from J, the gap between germline ends came to 10 bases. Germline V gene sequence: CDR1 SQVTM, CDR2 ANQGSEA. The CDR3 length is 12 residues. CDR3 residues: CSGTQDTDTQYF. CDR3 in DNA: TGCAGCGGAACGCAAGACACAGATACGCAGTATTTT.

Only a few counts were recorded for this clonotype. The V call is TRBV12-3 or TRBV12-4, the J call TRBJ1-1, with D unresolved. This CDR3 comprises 13 residues. V lost 7 bases to trimming and J lost 0 bases, with 9 bases between them. The CDR3 protein is CASILSVNTEAFF. As DNA, the CDR3 is TGTGCCAGCATCCTCTCAGTGAACACTGAAGCTTTCTTT.

The chain is built from TRBV7-2 and TRBJ1-1, with a tentative D call TRBD1 (5 bases). Germline V CDR1 and CDR2: SGHTA, FQGNSA. The ends were cut back, 4 bases at V and 4 bases at J, with 10 bases in the middle. This CDR3 has 13 residues. In nucleotides, the CDR3 is TGTGCCAGCAGCTGGGGGATATCCACTGAAGCTTTCTTT. Translated, it gives CASSWGISTEAFF.

This clonotype appeared many times. The V and J genes are TRBV28 and TRBJ1-2, with a possible D match to TRBD1 (5 bases). The V gene lost 7 bases and the J gene lost 3 bases, with 24 bases spanning the gap. Germline V gene lookup returns CDR1 MDHEN and CDR2 SYDVKM. This CDR3 has 17 amino acids. The CDR3 spells CASNRAGSGEGYYGYTF. In DNA form, the CDR3 reads TGTGCCAGCAATCGCGCGGGCTCAGGAGAGGGGTACTATGGCTACACCTTC.

This clonotype occurred a few times. The V call is TRBV28, the J call TRBJ2-7; perhaps D is TRBD1 or TRBD2 (6 bases each). The CDR3 loop spans 13 amino acids. The germline CDR1 and CDR2 sequences are MDHEN and SYDVKM. The V gene lost 6 bases and the J gene lost 7 bases, with 16 bases spanning the gap. The CDR3 protein is CASRRSGGREQYF. The CDR3 DNA follows: TGTGCCAGCAGGCGCTCCGGGGGCAGGGAGCAGTACTTC.

This clonotype was counted ten times or more. The rearrangement links TRBV29-1 to TRBJ2-1; maybe TRBD2 (5 bases). The CDR3 consists of 13 residues. Germline loops: CDR1 SQVTM, CDR2 ANQGSEA. Trimming cost V 5 bases and J 1 base, with 9 bases left between them. Here the CDR3 reads CSVRPGSYNEQFF. The CDR3 DNA sequence: TGCAGCGTTCGCCCGGGGTCCTACAATGAGCAGTTCTTC.